Each of the 27 T cell receptor beta chains below was sequenced from the same sample in a study of cytomegalovirus exposure and HLA in healthy donors. The PCR employed 60 Vbeta primers together with 13 Jbeta primers. Assay: immunoSEQ multiplex PCR; the TCRdb copy retains only in-frame clones and omits some. The table lists some 120,000 clones, about 69% of them singletons, with around 2.9% in the top ten. The source material was PBMCs. These receptors were taken from a man aged 30-40 years in good health and CMV-seronegative.

The V gene is TRBV7-2, the J gene TRBJ2-1; 11 bases map to TRBD2. V lost 6 bases, J lost 6 bases, and 4 bases stayed unmatched. Germline V CDR1 and CDR2: SGHTA, FQGNSA. The CDR3 spans 14 residues. CDR3 region: CASSSGRAFNEQFF. The CDR3 DNA is TGTGCCAGCAGTAGCGGGAGGGCTTTCAATGAGCAGTTCTTC.

The V and J genes are TRBV18 and TRBJ2-7; 7 bases agree with TRBD2. V lost 2 bases to trimming and J lost 6 bases; unmatched junction nucleotides: 7. Germline V CDR1 and CDR2: KGHSH, LQKENI. The length of the CDR3 is 14 residues. CDR3 nucleotide sequence: TGTGCCAGCTCACCAGACGCGGGAGCTATCGAGCAGTACTTC. Translation gives CASSPDAGAIEQYF.

This clone has just a few counts. V usage is TRBV7-3 and J usage is TRBJ2-7; 10 bases align to TRBD2. The V segment lost 5 bases and the J segment 0 bases; nucleotides outside the gene matches: 13. Germline V gene data show CDR1 as SGHTA and CDR2 as FQGTGA. This CDR3 region has 18 residues. Here the CDR3 reads CASSPFDRTSGDSYEQYF. CDR3 coding DNA: TGTGCCAGCAGCCCCTTCGATAGGACTAGCGGAGACTCCTACGAGCAGTACTTC.

The chain employs TRBV29-1 and TRBJ1-3; D unclear. The CDR3 is 12 amino acids. Looked up from germline, CDR1 is SQVTM and CDR2 is ANQGSEA. Trimming took off 5 bases at V and 8 bases at J, with 13 bases between the two ends. This CDR3 reads CSVQVMEHTIYF. CDR3 in DNA: TGCAGCGTTCAGGTCATGGAACACACCATATATTTT.

The CDR3 bases are TGTGCCAGCAGTTTCTATCTAGACAGGGAAGCTTTCTTT. Protein sequence: CASSFYLDREAFF. The chain recombines TRBV28 with TRBJ1-1; D possibly corresponds to TRBD1 (6 bases). The V and J ends lost 3 bases and 8 bases respectively, with 13 bases between them. The CDR3 has 13 amino acids. Germline-derived CDR1 and CDR2 are MDHEN and SYDVKM.

The chain carries TRBV6-1 and TRBJ2-3; the D gene is possibly TRBD1 (6 bases). Germline V gene data show CDR1 as MNHNS and CDR2 as SASEGT. The CDR3 is 16 amino acids. V was trimmed by 2 bases and J by 10 bases, leaving 22 bases between them. The CDR3 DNA reads TGTGCCAGCAGTGAACAGGGGAGTGCGGCCCGGCGCGCGCAGTATTTT. Translated, it gives CASSEQGSAARRAQYF.

This chain links TRBV6-5 with TRBJ2-5; 9 nucleotides line up with TRBD2. The CDR3 runs to 16 residues. Trimming cost V 2 bases and J 1 base; bases outside gene matches: 5. Per germline, CDR1 MNHEY and CDR2 SVGAGI. CDR3 coding DNA: TGTGCCAGCAGTTACCGGCTAGCGGGATTCCAAGAGACCCAGTACTTC. This sequence encodes CASSYRLAGFQETQYF.

The chain carries TRBV6-5 and TRBJ1-1; the match to TRBD1 covers 7 bases. The germline CDR1 and CDR2 sequences are MNHEY and SVGAGI. This CDR3 is 14 amino acids long. V lost 5 bases, J lost 1 base, and 4 bases stayed unmatched. The CDR3 DNA reads TGTGCCAGCAGTGTGGACAGGTGGAACACTGAAGCTTTCTTT. It codes for CASSVDRWNTEAFF.

The V gene is TRBV27, the J gene TRBJ1-2; 7 bases fit TRBD1. Germline assignment: CDR1 MNHEY and CDR2 SMNVEV (reference sequence). The CDR3 spans 16 residues. Trimming cost V 0 bases and J 7 bases; bases outside gene matches: 11. The CDR3 spells CASSLSATGRVGGYTF. The CDR3 bases are TGTGCCAGCAGTTTATCGGCGACAGGGCGGGTTGGTGGCTACACCTTC.

This chain uses TRBV4-1 with TRBJ2-7, with TRBD2 identical over 8 bases. Per germline, CDR1 MGHRA and CDR2 YSYEKL. This CDR3 spans 16 amino acids. Germline trimming cut 1 base from V and 4 bases from J; bases unmatched to any gene: 9. The CDR3, as DNA: TGCGCCAGCAGCCAAGCGCCGGTAGCGGGATCTTACGAGCAGTACTTC. Protein product: CASSQAPVAGSYEQYF.

J is TRBJ1-1 and V is TRBV30, with D possibly TRBD1 on 5 matching bases. The CDR3 runs to 12 residues. Trimming left V 1 base short and J 8 bases short, with 11 bases between. The germline gives CDR1 GTSNPN, CDR2 SVGIG (reference sequence). The CDR3 nucleotides are TGTGCCTGGAGTGATTACGGGGGGGAAGCTTTCTTT. Its translation is CAWSDYGGEAFF.

The chain links TRBV19 to TRBJ2-1; D is unresolved. Looked up from germline, CDR1 is LNHDA and CDR2 is SQIVND (reference sequence). This CDR3 has 12 amino acids. The V gene lost 0 bases and the J gene lost 11 bases, with 8 bases spanning the gap. DNA of the CDR3: TGTGCCAGTAGTATAGATGGTACTAAGCAGTTCTTC. Protein product: CASSIDGTKQFF.

The rearrangement joins TRBV29-1 to TRBJ2-3, with 10 bases identical to TRBD1. Germline CDR1 and CDR2: SQVTM and ANQGSEA. The length of the CDR3 is 14 residues. After removal of 5 bases from V and 2 bases from J, the junction contained 4 bases not matched to a gene. The CDR3 sequence: CSVRDRGITDTQYF. CDR3 bases: TGCAGCGTTCGGGACAGGGGCATCACAGATACGCAGTATTTT.

The rearrangement links TRBV20-1 to TRBJ2-7; weak D call: TRBD2 (5 bases). This CDR3 comprises 11 residues. Germline assignment: CDR1 DFQATT and CDR2 SNEGSKA (reference sequence). CDR3 sequence: CSYLEGVVQYF. In DNA, the CDR3 is TGCAGCTACCTAGAGGGCGTCGTGCAGTACTTC.

This clone was counted a few times. J is TRBJ2-3 and V is TRBV7-9; 15 bases line up with TRBD2. This CDR3 region has 15 residues. The junction had 3 bases not matched to a gene; V was cut back by 8 bases and J by 3 bases. Germline CDR1 and CDR2: SEHNR and FQNEAQ (reference sequence). The CDR3 loop reads CASRTSGGETDTQYF. CDR3 nucleotides: TGTGCCAGCCGGACTAGCGGGGGGGAAACAGATACGCAGTATTTT.

The rearrangement links TRBV15 to TRBJ2-7, with 10 bases identical to TRBD1. The V gene end was trimmed by 8 bases and the J gene end by 2 bases; junction bases not matched to a gene: 6. This CDR3 has 14 residues. Germline V gene lookup returns CDR1 LNHNV and CDR2 YYDKDF (reference sequence). The CDR3: CATGQGGATYEQYF. The CDR3 bases are TGTGCCACCGGACAGGGGGGAGCCACCTACGAGCAGTACTTC.

The genes are TRBV5-1 and TRBJ1-1; TRBD1 matches 9 bases. CDR1 is SGHRS and CDR2 is YFSETQ in the germline V gene. V lost 3 bases to trimming and J lost 6 bases; unmatched junction nucleotides: 18. The CDR3 length is 18 residues. The CDR3 spells CASSSSGTGSMRIAEAFF. In nucleotides, the CDR3 is TGCGCCAGCAGCTCATCCGGGACAGGGTCCATGCGTATCGCTGAAGCTTTCTTT.

This rearrangement joins TRBV10-3 to TRBJ1-3, with D possibly matching TRBD1 (5 bases). The germline V and J ends were trimmed by 10 bases and 0 bases, with 10 bases remaining between them. Germline loops: CDR1 ENHRY, CDR2 SYGVKD. The CDR3 sequence is 13 residues long. The CDR3 protein is CATTGPSGNTIYF. CDR3 nucleotides: TGTGCCACCACAGGCCCCTCTGGAAACACCATATATTTT.

In this sample, this clone turned up a few times. The rearrangement uses TRBV4-2 and TRBJ2-4; TRBD1 might be the D (5 bases). CDR1 is LGHNA, CDR2 YNFKEQ, per germline. V was clipped by 4 bases and J by 7 bases, with 11 bases between them. This CDR3 is 13 amino acids long. The CDR3 loop is CASSPERGNIQYF. In DNA form, the CDR3 reads TGTGCCAGCAGCCCGGAAAGGGGTAACATTCAGTACTTC.

The rearrangement joins TRBV4-1 to TRBJ1-5; a possible D gene is TRBD1 (5 bases). CDR3 length: 18 amino acids. CDR1 and CDR2 (germline): MGHRA, YSYEKL. V was cut by 0 bases and J by 1 base, with 16 bases left in between. The CDR3 bases are TGCGCCAGCAGCCAAGAAGACCCTCGGGGGGACAGCAATCAGCCCCAGCATTTT. The encoded protein is CASSQEDPRGDSNQPQHF.

The chain recombines TRBV19 with TRBJ1-5, with D tentatively TRBD1 (5 bases). The CDR3 spans 15 residues. Looked up from germline, CDR1 is LNHDA and CDR2 is SQIVND (reference sequence). Deletions cut 5 bases from V and 5 bases from J, with 16 bases between. CDR3 nucleotide sequence: TGTGCCAGTAGTGCGATAAAGGACACCCATCAGCCCCAGCATTTT. Translated, it gives CASSAIKDTHQPQHF.

J is TRBJ2-1 and V is TRBV6-1, with TRBD2 as a possible D gene (6 bases). The CDR3 covers 16 residues. Trimming cost V 4 bases and J 8 bases, with 21 bases left between them. From germline, CDR1 is MNHNS and CDR2 SASEGT. The CDR3 here is CASSGTRRGIVDEQFF. CDR3 DNA: TGTGCCAGCAGTGGAACGAGGAGGGGAATCGTCGATGAGCAGTTCTTC.

The chain links TRBV30 to TRBJ1-2; unclear D gene. The germline gives CDR1 GTSNPN, CDR2 SVGIG (reference sequence). Trimming removed 0 bases from V and 3 bases from J, with 8 bases in between. The CDR3 extends over 13 amino acids. Here the CDR3 reads CAWSVSSYYGYTF. CDR3 nucleotide sequence: TGTGCCTGGAGTGTAAGTAGCTACTATGGCTACACCTTC.

This clone has only a few counts. The J gene is TRBJ2-5, the V gene TRBV4-2; D may be TRBD1 (6 bases). Looked up from germline, CDR1 is LGHNA and CDR2 is YNFKEQ. The CDR3 runs 15 residues. Trimming removed 0 bases at V and 7 bases at J, with 15 bases between. The CDR3 nucleotides read TGTGCCAGCAGCCAAGATAAAGGGGGACGATCGACCCAGTACTTC. Its protein product is CASSQDKGGRSTQYF.

The rearrangement links TRBV5-1 to TRBJ1-1, with 9 bases that match TRBD1. V lost 4 bases, J lost 1 base, and 11 bases stayed unmatched. The CDR3 contains 17 residues. In germline, CDR1 is SGHRS, CDR2 YFSETQ. CDR3 DNA: TGCGCCAGCAGCCTGGACAGGGGACCGACAGGGAACACTGAAGCTTTCTTT. It encodes CASSLDRGPTGNTEAFF.

The chain uses TRBV6-5 and TRBJ1-4, with D hard to call. Germline V gene data show CDR1 as MNHEY and CDR2 as SVGAGI. Trimming cost V 5 bases and J 1 base, with 8 bases left between them. The CDR3 extends over 14 amino acids. CDR3 coding DNA: TGTGCCAGCAGTACAGCGGGAACTAATGAAAAACTGTTTTTT. It codes for CASSTAGTNEKLFF.

The chain combines TRBV7-2 with TRBJ2-4; D may be TRBD2 (5 bases). CDR1 and CDR2 from the germline V gene are SGHTA and FQGNSA. The CDR3 is made up of 15 amino acids. Trimming shortened V by 1 base and J by 6 bases, and 13 bases separated the two germline ends. CDR3 DNA: TGTGCCAGCAGCTTAGAACCGGGAACTCGAAACATTCAGTACTTC. Protein: CASSLEPGTRNIQYF.